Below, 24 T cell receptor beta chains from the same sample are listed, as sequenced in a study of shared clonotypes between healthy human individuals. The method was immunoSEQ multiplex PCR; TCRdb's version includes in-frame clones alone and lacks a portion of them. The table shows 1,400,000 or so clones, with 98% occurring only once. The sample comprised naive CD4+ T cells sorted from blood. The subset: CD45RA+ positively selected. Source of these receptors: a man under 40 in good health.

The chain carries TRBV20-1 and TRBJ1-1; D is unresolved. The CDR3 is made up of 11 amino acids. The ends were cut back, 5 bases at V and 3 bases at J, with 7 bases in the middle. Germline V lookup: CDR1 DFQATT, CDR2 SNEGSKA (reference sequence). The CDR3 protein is CSALRDTEAFF. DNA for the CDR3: TGCAGTGCTCTTCGGGACACTGAAGCTTTCTTT.

CDR3 region: CASSLSSQETQYF. CDR3 bases: TGTGCCAGCAGTTTATCTAGCCAAGAGACCCAGTACTTC. The chain combines TRBV28 with TRBJ2-5, with D hard to call. Germline assignment: CDR1 MDHEN and CDR2 SYDVKM. This CDR3 region has 13 residues. V shed 1 base and J shed 1 base, with 4 bases lying between them.

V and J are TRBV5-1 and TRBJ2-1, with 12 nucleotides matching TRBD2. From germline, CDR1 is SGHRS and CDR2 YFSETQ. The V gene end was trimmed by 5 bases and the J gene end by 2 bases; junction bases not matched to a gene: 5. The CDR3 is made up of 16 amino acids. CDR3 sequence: CASSLAGGFAYNEQFF. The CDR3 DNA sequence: TGCGCCAGCAGTCTAGCGGGAGGGTTCGCCTACAATGAGCAGTTCTTC. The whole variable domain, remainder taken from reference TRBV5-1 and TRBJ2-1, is KAGVTQTPRYLIKTRGQQVTLSCSPISGHRSVSWYQQTPGQGLQFLFEYFSETQRNKGNFPGRFSGRQFSNSRSEMNVSTLELGDSALYLCASSLAGGFAYNEQFFGPGTRLTVL.

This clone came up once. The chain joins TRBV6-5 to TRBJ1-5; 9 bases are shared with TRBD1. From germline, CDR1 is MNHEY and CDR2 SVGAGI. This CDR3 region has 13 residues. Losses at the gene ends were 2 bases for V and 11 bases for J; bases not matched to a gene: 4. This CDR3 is CASSYGRDRAQHF. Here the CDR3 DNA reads TGTGCCAGCAGTTACGGCCGGGACAGGGCCCAGCATTTT.

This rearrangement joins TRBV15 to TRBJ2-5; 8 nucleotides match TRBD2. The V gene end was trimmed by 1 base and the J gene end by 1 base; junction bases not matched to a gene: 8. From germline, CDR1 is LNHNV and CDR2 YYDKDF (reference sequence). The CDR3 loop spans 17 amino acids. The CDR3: CATSRVRYGRAQETQYF. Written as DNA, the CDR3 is TGTGCCACCAGCAGAGTAAGGTACGGGAGGGCCCAAGAGACCCAGTACTTC.

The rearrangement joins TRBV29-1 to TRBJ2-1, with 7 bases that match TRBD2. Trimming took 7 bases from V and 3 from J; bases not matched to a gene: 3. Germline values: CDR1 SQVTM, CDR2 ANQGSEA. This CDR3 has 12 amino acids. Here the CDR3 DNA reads TGCAGCGGCGGGAGCTTCTACAATGAGCAGTTCTTC. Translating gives CSGGSFYNEQFF.

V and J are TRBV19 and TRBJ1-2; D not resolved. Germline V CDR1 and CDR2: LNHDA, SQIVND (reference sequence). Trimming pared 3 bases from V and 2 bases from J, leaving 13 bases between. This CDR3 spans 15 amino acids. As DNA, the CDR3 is TGTGCCAGTAGTATTTCGAAGGGAGGGAACTATGGCTACACCTTC. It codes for CASSISKGGNYGYTF.

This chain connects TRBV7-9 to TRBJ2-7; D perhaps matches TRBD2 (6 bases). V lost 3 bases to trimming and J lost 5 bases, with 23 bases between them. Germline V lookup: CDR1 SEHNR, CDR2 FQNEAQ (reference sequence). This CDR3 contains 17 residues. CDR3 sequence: CASSLGDRTLTRNEQYF. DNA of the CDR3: TGTGCCAGCAGCTTGGGAGACAGAACCCTGACTAGAAACGAGCAGTACTTC.

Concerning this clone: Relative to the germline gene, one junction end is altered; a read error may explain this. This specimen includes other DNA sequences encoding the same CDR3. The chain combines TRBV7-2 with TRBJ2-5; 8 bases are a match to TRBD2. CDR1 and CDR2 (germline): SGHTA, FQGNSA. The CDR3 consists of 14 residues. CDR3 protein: CASSLAGYQETQYF. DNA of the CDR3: TGTGCCAGCAGTTTAGCGGGATACCAAGAGACCCAGTACTTC.

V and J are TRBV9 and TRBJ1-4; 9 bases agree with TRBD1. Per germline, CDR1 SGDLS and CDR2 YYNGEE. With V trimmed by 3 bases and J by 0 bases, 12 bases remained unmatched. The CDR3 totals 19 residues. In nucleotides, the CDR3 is TGTGCCAGCAGCGACCGGGAACGACAGGGGGTACCAACTAATGAAAAACTGTTTTTT. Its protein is CASSDRERQGVPTNEKLFF.

The CDR3 bases are TGTGCCAGCAGCGTAGGTATAGGGACAGGGGGCGATGAGCAGTTCTTC. Its protein is CASSVGIGTGGDEQFF. The V gene is TRBV9, the J gene TRBJ2-1, with TRBD1 identical over 12 bases. V trimming: 0 bases; J trimming: 8 bases; junction bases outside the gene matches: 6. Germline loops: CDR1 SGDLS, CDR2 YYNGEE. This CDR3 contains 16 residues.

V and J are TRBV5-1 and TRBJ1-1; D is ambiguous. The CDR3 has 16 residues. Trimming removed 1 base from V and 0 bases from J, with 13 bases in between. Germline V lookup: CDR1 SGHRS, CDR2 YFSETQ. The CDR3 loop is CASSLFRPQMNTEAFF. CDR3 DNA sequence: TGCGCCAGCAGCTTGTTCAGGCCGCAAATGAACACTGAAGCTTTCTTT.

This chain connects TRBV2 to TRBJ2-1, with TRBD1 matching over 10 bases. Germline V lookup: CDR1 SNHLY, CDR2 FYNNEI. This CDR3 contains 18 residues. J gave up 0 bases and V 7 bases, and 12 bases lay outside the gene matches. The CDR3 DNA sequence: TGTGCCAGCAAAGAGGGACAGGGGTCTCCTAGCTCCTACAATGAGCAGTTCTTC. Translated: CASKEGQGSPSSYNEQFF.

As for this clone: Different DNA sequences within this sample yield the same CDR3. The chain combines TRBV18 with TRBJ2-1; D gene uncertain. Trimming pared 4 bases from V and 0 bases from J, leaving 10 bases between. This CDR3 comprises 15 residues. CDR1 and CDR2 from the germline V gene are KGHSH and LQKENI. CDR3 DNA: TGTGCCAGCTCACTCAGCCGGAGCTCCTACAATGAGCAGTTCTTC. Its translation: CASSLSRSSYNEQFF.

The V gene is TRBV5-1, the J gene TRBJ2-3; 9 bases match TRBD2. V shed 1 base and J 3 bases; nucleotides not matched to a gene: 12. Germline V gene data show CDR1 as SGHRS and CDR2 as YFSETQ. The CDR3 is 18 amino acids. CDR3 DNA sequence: TGCGCCAGCAGCTTGCAGACTAGCGGAACCCTCGGAACAGATACGCAGTATTTT. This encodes CASSLQTSGTLGTDTQYF.

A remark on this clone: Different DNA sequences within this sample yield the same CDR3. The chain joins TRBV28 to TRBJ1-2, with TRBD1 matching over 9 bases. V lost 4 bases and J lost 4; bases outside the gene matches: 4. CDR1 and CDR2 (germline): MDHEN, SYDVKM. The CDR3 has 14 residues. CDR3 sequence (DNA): TGTGCCAGCAGTTCTGGACAGGGGAGCTATGGCTACACCTTC. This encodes CASSSGQGSYGYTF.

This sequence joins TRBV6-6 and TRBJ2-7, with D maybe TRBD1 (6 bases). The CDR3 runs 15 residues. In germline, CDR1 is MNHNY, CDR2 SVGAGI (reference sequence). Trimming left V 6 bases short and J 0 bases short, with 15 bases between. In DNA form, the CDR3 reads TGTGCCAGCAGCCGAGACAGGTCAAGCTCCTACGAGCAGTACTTC. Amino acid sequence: CASSRDRSSSYEQYF.

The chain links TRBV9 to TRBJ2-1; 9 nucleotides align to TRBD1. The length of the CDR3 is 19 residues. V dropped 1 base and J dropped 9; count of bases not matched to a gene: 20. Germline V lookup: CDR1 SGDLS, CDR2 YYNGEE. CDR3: CASSVRSSLGGQGYSEQFF. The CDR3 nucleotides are TGTGCCAGCAGCGTACGGTCTTCTCTTGGGGGACAGGGTTATAGTGAGCAGTTCTTC.

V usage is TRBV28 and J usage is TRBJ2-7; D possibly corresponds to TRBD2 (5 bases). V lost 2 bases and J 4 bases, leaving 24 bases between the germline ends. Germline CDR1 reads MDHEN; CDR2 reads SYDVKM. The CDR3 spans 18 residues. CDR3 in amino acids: CASSLDRGSAGGSYEQYF. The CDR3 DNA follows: TGTGCCAGCAGTTTAGATCGGGGTTCGGCAGGTGGGTCGTACGAGCAGTACTTC.

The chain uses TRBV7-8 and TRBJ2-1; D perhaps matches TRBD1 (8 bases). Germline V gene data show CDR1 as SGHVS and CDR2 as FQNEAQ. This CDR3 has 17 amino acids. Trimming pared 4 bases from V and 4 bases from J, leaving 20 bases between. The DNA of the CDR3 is TGTGCCAGCAGCTCCGACAGGGGTAGCGGGCTGTACAATGAGCAGTTCTTC. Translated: CASSSDRGSGLYNEQFF.

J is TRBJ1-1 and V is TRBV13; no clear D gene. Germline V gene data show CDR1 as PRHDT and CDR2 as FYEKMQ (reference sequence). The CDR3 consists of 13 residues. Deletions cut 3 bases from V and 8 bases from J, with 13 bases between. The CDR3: CASSLRAYHEAFF. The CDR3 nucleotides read TGTGCCAGCAGCTTGAGGGCTTACCACGAAGCTTTCTTT. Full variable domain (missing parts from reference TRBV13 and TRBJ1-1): AAGVIQSPRHLIKEKRETATLKCYPIPRHDTVYWYQQGPGQDPQFLISFYEKMQSDKGSIPDRFSAQQFSDYHSELNMSSLELGDSALYFCASSLRAYHEAFFGQGTRLTVV.

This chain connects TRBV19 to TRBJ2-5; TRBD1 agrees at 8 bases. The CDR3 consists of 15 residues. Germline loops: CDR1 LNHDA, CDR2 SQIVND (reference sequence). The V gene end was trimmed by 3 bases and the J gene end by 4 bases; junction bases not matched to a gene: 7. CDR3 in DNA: TGTGCCAGTAGTATCAGTCAGGGGGCTCTAGAGACCCAGTACTTC. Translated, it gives CASSISQGALETQYF.

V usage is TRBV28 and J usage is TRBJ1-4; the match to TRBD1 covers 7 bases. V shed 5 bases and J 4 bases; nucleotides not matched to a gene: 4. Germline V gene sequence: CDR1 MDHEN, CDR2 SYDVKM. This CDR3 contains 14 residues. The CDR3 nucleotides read TGTGCCAGCAGTCCGGGACAGTTTAATGAAAAACTGTTTTTT. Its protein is CASSPGQFNEKLFF.

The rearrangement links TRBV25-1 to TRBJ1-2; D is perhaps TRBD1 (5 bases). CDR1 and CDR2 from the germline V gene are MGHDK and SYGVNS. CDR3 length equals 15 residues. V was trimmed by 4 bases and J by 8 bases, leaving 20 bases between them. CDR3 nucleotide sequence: TGTGCCAGCAGTGGCGGGCGGGACGGTTGGGACGGCTACACCTTC. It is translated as CASSGGRDGWDGYTF.